This passage covers 23 T cell receptor beta chains from one sample sequenced in a study of a mutant IDH1 vaccine in newly diagnosed glioma. As for time point: week 47, end of study. Topical imiquimod was applied with each vaccine dose, which held 300 ug of mutant IDH1 20-mer peptide. The protocol was immunoSEQ multiplex PCR, while the TCRdb copy is restricted to in-frame clones and leaves out a portion. Of about 94,000 clones listed, just under 90% are singletons. For these receptors, no antigen is known. The sequencing here drew on PBMCs, taken from a glioma patient whose treatment included an IDH1 peptide vaccine. The receptors here all came from a woman aged 45-65 years with glioma.

The genes are TRBV29-1 and TRBJ1-2; D not certain. Trimming took 4 bases from V and 4 from J, leaving 13 bases between them. There are 13 residues in the CDR3. Germline V gene data show CDR1 as SQVTM and CDR2 as ANQGSEA. CDR3 nucleotide sequence: TGCAGCGTTGGAGAAGGTAACGCCTATGGCTACACCTTC. This codes for CSVGEGNAYGYTF.

The rearrangement joins TRBV7-9 to TRBJ1-1; no reliable D call. V lost 6 bases and J 1 base, leaving 12 bases between the germline ends. The CDR3 loop spans 14 amino acids. CDR1 and CDR2 (germline): SEHNR, FQNEAQ (reference sequence). CDR3 residues: CASRTDGGNTEAFF. CDR3 nucleotide sequence: TGTGCCAGCAGAACGGACGGTGGGAACACTGAAGCTTTCTTT.

In this sample, this clone turned up once. J is TRBJ2-7 and V is TRBV27; the D gene is possibly TRBD1 (6 bases). The germline V and J ends were trimmed by 6 bases and 6 bases, with 15 bases remaining between them. This CDR3 has 13 residues. CDR1 and CDR2 from the germline V gene are MNHEY and SMNVEV (reference sequence). CDR3 nucleotide sequence: TGTGCCAGCAGGCCGGGACACCTGCGCGAGCAGTACTTC. Amino acids: CASRPGHLREQYF.

The rearrangement joins TRBV30 to TRBJ1-1; TRBD1 is a possible D gene (6 bases). This CDR3 comprises 16 residues. The V gene lost 8 bases and the J gene lost 0 bases, with 22 bases spanning the gap. Germline V gene lookup returns CDR1 GTSNPN and CDR2 SVGIG (reference sequence). The CDR3 loop reads CAMEGLDSTMNTEAFF. DNA of the CDR3: TGTGCCATGGAGGGCCTGGACAGCACAATGAACACTGAAGCTTTCTTT. Complete variable domain (other parts from reference TRBV30 and TRBJ1-1): SQTIHQWPATLVQPVGSPLSLECTVEGTSNPNLYWYRQAAGRGLQLLFYSVGIGQISSEVPQNLSASRPQDRQFILSSKKLLLSDSGFYLCAMEGLDSTMNTEAFFGQGTRLTVV.

The rearrangement uses TRBV7-2 and TRBJ2-3, with D maybe TRBD2 (6 bases). The CDR3 is 16 amino acids. Germline CDR1 reads SGHTA; CDR2 reads FQGNSA. Trimming shortened V by 5 bases and J by 5 bases, and 20 bases separated the two germline ends. The CDR3 sequence is CASSVGDFFSLDTQYF. CDR3 in DNA: TGTGCCAGCAGCGTTGGGGACTTCTTTTCGTTAGATACGCAGTATTTT.

The chain couples TRBV19 to TRBJ2-5; D is tentatively TRBD1 or TRBD2 (5 bases each). Germline V gene lookup returns CDR1 LNHDA and CDR2 SQIVND (reference sequence). This CDR3 comprises 16 residues. V shed 6 bases and J shed 3 bases, with 20 bases lying between them. CDR3 amino acids: CASSSTWGLVEETQYF. Here the CDR3 DNA reads TGTGCCAGTAGCTCGACATGGGGGTTGGTTGAAGAGACCCAGTACTTC.

The rearrangement uses TRBV2 and TRBJ2-1; D may be TRBD1 (7 bases). Looked up from germline, CDR1 is SNHLY and CDR2 is FYNNEI. This CDR3 region has 16 residues. Trimming took 7 bases from V and 1 from J, leaving 17 bases between them. CDR3 in amino acids: CASMKTGRSSYNEQFF. CDR3 nucleotides: TGTGCCAGCATGAAGACAGGGAGGAGTTCCTACAATGAGCAGTTCTTC.

This chain joins TRBV30 and TRBJ1-5, with TRBD1 as a possible D gene (5 bases). CDR3 length equals 13 residues. Between the trimmed V and J ends, which lost 1 base and 6 bases, there was a span of 10 bases. Germline values: CDR1 GTSNPN, CDR2 SVGIG (reference sequence). This CDR3 reads CAWSALRGQPQHF. In DNA form, the CDR3 reads TGTGCCTGGAGTGCCCTGAGGGGTCAGCCCCAGCATTTT.

The chain links TRBV10-1 to TRBJ2-2; 11 bases are shared with TRBD1. Germline values: CDR1 WNHNN, CDR2 SYGVQD (reference sequence). This CDR3 is 16 amino acids long. V was clipped by 6 bases and J by 3 bases; unmatched bases: 6. CDR3 DNA: TGCGCCAGCAGCGGACGGACAGGGGGCGACACCGGGGAGCTGTTTTTT. This encodes CASSGRTGGDTGELFF.

The gene calls are TRBV7-3 and TRBJ2-3; the match to TRBD2 covers 7 bases. The CDR3 has 17 residues. Trimming at V came to 3 bases and at J to 5 bases, leaving 14 bases not matched to a gene. CDR1 SGHTA and CDR2 FQGTGA come from the germline V gene. The CDR3 sequence is CASSFTLSSGVGDTQYF. The CDR3 bases are TGTGCCAGCAGCTTCACCCTCTCTAGCGGAGTGGGAGATACGCAGTATTTT. The whole variable domain, filled in from reference TRBV7-3 and TRBJ2-3, reads GAGVSQTPSNKVTEKGKYVELRCDPISGHTALYWYRQSLGQGPEFLIYFQGTGAADDSGLPNDRFFAVRPEGSVSTLKIQRTERGDSAVYLCASSFTLSSGVGDTQYFGPGTRLTVL.

V is TRBV15 and J is TRBJ1-2, with D possibly matching TRBD1 (6 bases). The CDR3 totals 14 residues. Germline CDR1 is LNHNV and CDR2 is YYDKDF (reference sequence). Trimming stripped 3 bases from V and 6 bases from J, with 14 bases between. The CDR3 protein is CATSSYLQGNGYTF. CDR3 bases: TGTGCCACCAGCAGTTACTTGCAGGGGAATGGCTACACCTTC.

The CDR3 DNA reads as TGTGCCAGCAGCGGGACAGGGCTAGCCAAAAACATTCAGTACTTC. Its protein product is CASSGTGLAKNIQYF. The V gene is TRBV5-4, the J gene TRBJ2-4; 9 nucleotides agree with TRBD1. Germline V gene lookup returns CDR1 SGHNT and CDR2 YYREEE (reference sequence). Germline trimming cut 4 bases from V and 0 bases from J; bases unmatched to any gene: 2. CDR3 length equals 15 residues. Combining the CDR3 with reference TRBV5-4 and TRBJ2-4 gives the whole variable domain ETGVTQSPTHLIKTRGQQVTLRCSSQSGHNTVSWYQQALGQGPQFIFQYYREEENGRGNFPPRFSGLQFPNYSSELNVNALELDDSALYLCASSGTGLAKNIQYFGAGTRLSVL.

The V call is TRBV4-1, the J call TRBJ2-7; 14 positions match TRBD2. The CDR3 contains 15 residues. Per the germline V gene, CDR1 is MGHRA and CDR2 is YSYEKL. V was clipped by 3 bases and J by 6 bases; unmatched bases: 4. In nucleotides, the CDR3 is TGCGCCAGCAGCCACTCGGGACTAGCGGGAGTCGAGCAGTACTTC. This sequence encodes CASSHSGLAGVEQYF.

CDR3 sequence reads: CAISSGSGGNQPQHF. The CDR3 coding sequence is TGTGCCATCAGCAGCGGGAGTGGGGGCAATCAGCCCCAGCATTTT. The rearrangement joins TRBV10-3 to TRBJ1-5; D is undetermined. The CDR3 is 15 residues long. Germline V gene lookup returns CDR1 ENHRY and CDR2 SYGVKD. V was shortened by 6 bases and J by 2 bases, with 14 bases between the two germline ends.

The chain recombines TRBV28 with TRBJ1-5; no clear D gene. Germline-derived CDR1 and CDR2 are MDHEN and SYDVKM. Trimming took 4 bases from V and 0 from J, leaving 10 bases between them. The CDR3 is 15 amino acids. The CDR3 DNA follows: TGTGCCAGCAGTTGGAGGACGGTTAGCAATCAGCCCCAGCATTTT. It codes for CASSWRTVSNQPQHF.

This chain uses TRBV7-9 with TRBJ1-1, with D possibly being TRBD1 (5 bases). The ends were cut back, 5 bases at V and 0 bases at J, with 13 bases in the middle. This CDR3 region has 15 residues. In germline, CDR1 is SEHNR, CDR2 FQNEAQ (reference sequence). The CDR3 nucleotides read TGTGCCAGCAGCCGAGGGGCGGGGATGAACACTGAAGCTTTCTTT. Translated, it gives CASSRGAGMNTEAFF.

V and J are TRBV7-6 and TRBJ1-2; TRBD1 agrees at 9 bases. Germline V gene sequence: CDR1 SGHVS, CDR2 FNYEAQ. Trimming at V came to 2 bases and at J to 7 bases, leaving 11 bases not matched to a gene. The CDR3 totals 16 residues. CDR3 bases: TGTGCCAGCAGCTTAAGGACAGGGGACTTCGAGGGTGGCTACACCTTC. Protein: CASSLRTGDFEGGYTF. The complete variable domain, with remaining parts taken from reference TRBV7-6 and TRBJ1-2, reads GAGVSQSPRYKVTKRGQDVALRCDPISGHVSLYWYRQALGQGPEFLTYFNYEAQQDKSGLPNDRFSAERPEGSISTLTIQRTEQRDSAMYRCASSLRTGDFEGGYTFGSGTRLTVV.

The rearrangement uses TRBV10-1 and TRBJ2-2, with 9 bases lining up with TRBD1. Trimming cost V 2 bases and J 8 bases; bases outside gene matches: 6. From germline, CDR1 is WNHNN and CDR2 SYGVQD (reference sequence). The CDR3 totals 15 residues. In nucleotides, the CDR3 is TGCGCCAGCAGTGAGCCGGGACAGGGTTTAGGGGAGCTGTTTTTT. Residues: CASSEPGQGLGELFF.

The chain recombines TRBV7-8 with TRBJ1-5; tentative D call: TRBD1 (6 bases). V dropped 3 bases and J dropped 3 bases, with 9 bases sitting between them. The CDR3 sequence is 14 residues long. The V gene's germline CDR1 is SGHVS and CDR2 FQNEAQ. The CDR3 protein is CASSFTGINQPQHF. The CDR3 bases are TGTGCCAGCAGCTTCACAGGGATCAATCAGCCCCAGCATTTT.

The chain is built from TRBV4-1 and TRBJ2-7; D possibly corresponds to TRBD2 (6 bases). CDR1 is MGHRA and CDR2 is YSYEKL in the germline V gene. The CDR3 is made up of 15 amino acids. V was shortened by 5 bases and J by 7 bases, with 21 bases between the two germline ends. CDR3: CASSSTGTGDGEQYF. The CDR3 nucleotides read TGCGCCAGCAGCTCCACCGGGACGGGGGATGGAGAGCAGTACTTC.

The chain joins TRBV5-1 to TRBJ2-6, with 7 bases lining up with TRBD1. V lost 4 bases, J lost 3 bases, and 4 bases stayed unmatched. The germline V gene encodes CDR1 SGHRS and CDR2 YFSETQ. This CDR3 spans 15 amino acids. Written as DNA, the CDR3 is TGCGCCAGCAGCCGCGACAGGGTTGGGGCCAACGTCCTGACTTTC. Its translation is CASSRDRVGANVLTF.

The CDR3 protein is CASSQAGTSISYNEQFF. CDR3 bases: TGCGCCAGCAGCCAAGCTGGGACTTCCATTTCCTACAATGAGCAGTTCTTC. The V and J genes are TRBV4-1 and TRBJ2-1; perhaps TRBD2 as D (6 bases). The CDR3 is 17 amino acids. The germline CDR1 and CDR2 sequences are MGHRA and YSYEKL. Trimming took off 1 base at V and 1 base at J, with 14 bases between the two ends.

This sequence joins TRBV2 and TRBJ2-2; D perhaps matches TRBD1 (5 bases). The germline V gene encodes CDR1 SNHLY and CDR2 FYNNEI. V gave up 6 bases and J gave up 3 bases, with 14 bases separating them. The CDR3 is 15 amino acids. The CDR3 reads CASRGRDRDTGELFF. The CDR3 DNA reads as TGTGCCAGCAGAGGCAGGGATAGAGACACCGGGGAGCTGTTTTTT.